The 21 T cell receptor beta chains below come from one sample, sequenced in a study of blood T cell repertoires in COVID-19. Data came from immunoSEQ multiplex PCR; TCRdb stores just in-frame clones and leaves some out. The table lists 200,000 to 300,000 clones, 90% of them singletons. The specimen sequenced was peripheral blood. These receptors came from a woman aged 40 to 50 with acute or convalescent COVID-19.

V is TRBV9 and J is TRBJ2-3; the match to TRBD2 covers 8 bases. Looked up from germline, CDR1 is SGDLS and CDR2 is YYNGEE. CDR3 size: 15 residues. J gave up 6 bases and V 0 bases, and 6 bases lay outside the gene matches. CDR3 amino acids: CASSVEAGASDTQYF. The CDR3 DNA is TGTGCCAGCAGCGTAGAAGCGGGGGCAAGTGATACGCAGTATTTT.

This chain uses TRBV6-1 with TRBJ1-5; possibly TRBD1 for D (6 bases). The germline CDR1 and CDR2 sequences are MNHNS and SASEGT. There are 16 residues in the CDR3. V lost 3 bases and J 2 bases, leaving 14 bases between the germline ends. This CDR3 reads CASSDGQSIGNQPQHF. As DNA, the CDR3 is TGTGCCAGCAGTGACGGACAGAGTATTGGCAATCAGCCCCAGCATTTT.

The rearrangement links TRBV11-3 to TRBJ1-4; 9 nucleotides agree with TRBD1. The V and J ends lost 5 bases and 5 bases, in that order; junction bases with no gene match: 6. The CDR3 sequence is 15 residues long. CDR1 is SGHNT and CDR2 is YENEEA in the germline V gene. The chain's CDR3 is CASSHGTGLNEKLFF. The CDR3 nucleotides are TGTGCCAGCAGCCATGGGACAGGGCTAAATGAAAAACTGTTTTTT. Together with reference TRBV11-3 and TRBJ1-4, the CDR3 gives the full variable domain: EAGVVQSPRYKIIEKKQPVAFWCNPISGHNTLYWYLQNLGQGPELLIRYENEEAVDDSQLPKDRFSAERLKGVDSTLKIQPAELGDSAVYLCASSHGTGLNEKLFFGSGTQLSVL.

The V call is TRBV5-1, the J call TRBJ1-1, with D possibly TRBD1 on 6 matching bases. Trimming stripped 2 bases from V and 1 base from J, with 9 bases between. The CDR3 contains 14 residues. Germline V lookup: CDR1 SGHRS, CDR2 YFSETQ. The DNA of the CDR3 is TGCGCCAGCAGCTTTAGGGGGTCGAACACTGAAGCTTTCTTT. Its protein is CASSFRGSNTEAFF. Variable domain in full (rest from reference TRBV5-1 and TRBJ1-1): KAGVTQTPRYLIKTRGQQVTLSCSPISGHRSVSWYQQTPGQGLQFLFEYFSETQRNKGNFPGRFSGRQFSNSRSEMNVSTLELGDSALYLCASSFRGSNTEAFFGQGTRLTVV.

The gene calls are TRBV5-6 and TRBJ1-5, with 8 bases that match TRBD1. This CDR3 is 13 amino acids long. Germline lookup yields CDR1 SGHDT and CDR2 YYEEEE. The V gene end was trimmed by 4 bases and the J gene end by 11 bases; junction bases not matched to a gene: 8. This CDR3 reads CASSGQGDGSQHF. CDR3 DNA: TGTGCCAGCAGCGGACAGGGAGATGGGTCCCAGCATTTT.

This chain uses TRBV2 with TRBJ2-3, with D hard to call. V was cut by 3 bases and J by 0 bases, with 7 bases left in between. This CDR3 is built from 14 residues. In germline, CDR1 is SNHLY, CDR2 FYNNEI. The CDR3 nucleotides read TGTGCCAGCAGTGAGAGAGGCAGCACAGATACGCAGTATTTT. Translated: CASSERGSTDTQYF.

The chain carries TRBV19 and TRBJ1-1, with 7 bases matching TRBD1. Germline V gene sequence: CDR1 LNHDA, CDR2 SQIVND (reference sequence). The J segment lost 1 base and the V segment lost 7 bases, leaving 9 bases of the junction unmatched. The CDR3 has 15 residues. The DNA of the CDR3 is TGTGCCAGTATCAAGACAGGGTCGGGGAACACTGAAGCTTTCTTT. Amino acid sequence: CASIKTGSGNTEAFF.

The V and J genes are TRBV6-6 and TRBJ1-5, with 11 bases aligning to TRBD1. The CDR3 consists of 16 residues. Germline CDR1 reads MNHNY; CDR2 reads SVGAGI (reference sequence). V trimming: 10 bases; J trimming: 1 base; junction bases outside the gene matches: 9. In DNA form, the CDR3 reads TGTGCCACCAAACCGGGACAGGGGGGGAGCAATCAGCCCCAGCATTTT. Amino acid sequence: CATKPGQGGSNQPQHF.

V usage is TRBV5-1 and J usage is TRBJ2-1; D is perhaps TRBD1 (5 bases). V lost 2 bases to trimming and J lost 7 bases, with 7 bases between them. There are 12 residues in the CDR3. Per germline, CDR1 SGHRS and CDR2 YFSETQ. In DNA, the CDR3 is TGCGCCAGCAGCTTTAAGGGGAATGAGCAGTTCTTC. Translation: CASSFKGNEQFF. The full variable domain, its missing parts supplied by reference TRBV5-1 and TRBJ2-1, is KAGVTQTPRYLIKTRGQQVTLSCSPISGHRSVSWYQQTPGQGLQFLFEYFSETQRNKGNFPGRFSGRQFSNSRSEMNVSTLELGDSALYLCASSFKGNEQFFGPGTRLTVL.

The chain carries TRBV2 and TRBJ1-1; the match to TRBD1 covers 8 bases. Trimming removed 6 bases from V and 4 bases from J; junction bases left unmatched: 7. Germline loops: CDR1 SNHLY, CDR2 FYNNEI. The CDR3 contains 14 residues. For the CDR3, the DNA is TGTGCCAGCAGGGGACAGGCAAAGGGCACTGAAGCTTTCTTT. Amino acid sequence: CASRGQAKGTEAFF.

The chain links TRBV6-5 to TRBJ1-5; the D gene is possibly TRBD1 (6 bases). Germline CDR1 MNHEY, CDR2 SVGAGI. Trimming left V 6 bases short and J 3 bases short, with 12 bases between. This CDR3 is 14 amino acids long. The CDR3 coding sequence is TGTGCCAGCAGCGCCGGACAGTTCAATCAGCCCCAGCATTTT. Protein product: CASSAGQFNQPQHF.

The chain employs TRBV5-1 and TRBJ2-3; 8 nucleotides align to TRBD1. The CDR3 loop spans 18 amino acids. Germline values: CDR1 SGHRS, CDR2 YFSETQ. Trimming removed 4 bases from V and 1 base from J; junction bases left unmatched: 14. Here the CDR3 reads CASSGGTGSAPRTDTQYF. CDR3 DNA sequence: TGCGCCAGCAGCGGGGGGACAGGCTCCGCTCCCCGCACAGATACGCAGTATTTT.

The chain uses TRBV5-6 and TRBJ2-3, with D maybe TRBD1 (5 bases). Germline lookup yields CDR1 SGHDT and CDR2 YYEEEE. Trimming shortened V by 0 bases and J by 9 bases, and 14 bases separated the two germline ends. CDR3 length: 14 amino acids. The CDR3 DNA reads TGTGCCAGCAGCTTGGCAAGCAGGGCGATGACGCAGTATTTT. Translated, it gives CASSLASRAMTQYF.

V gene TRBV15 combines with J gene TRBJ1-2, with 7 bases identical to TRBD1. CDR1 and CDR2 (germline): LNHNV, YYDKDF (reference sequence). This CDR3 is built from 13 residues. The V and J ends lost 6 bases and 2 bases, in that order; junction bases with no gene match: 3. This CDR3 is CATSSDRNYGYTF. As DNA, the CDR3 is TGTGCCACCAGTTCGGACAGGAACTATGGCTACACCTTC.

The V call is TRBV6-5, the J call TRBJ1-3; D unresolved. V shed 8 bases and J shed 0 bases, with 8 bases lying between them. The CDR3 contains 13 residues. CDR1 and CDR2 (germline): MNHEY, SVGAGI. CDR3 sequence: CASVRSSGNTIYF. The CDR3 DNA reads as TGTGCCAGCGTACGGAGCTCTGGAAACACCATATATTTT.

The V gene is TRBV19, the J gene TRBJ1-2; 7 bases align to TRBD1. V lost 3 bases and J lost 8; bases outside the gene matches: 12. The CDR3 runs 15 residues. Germline loops: CDR1 LNHDA, CDR2 SQIVND (reference sequence). The CDR3 bases are TGTGCCAGTAGTATGGCCCGGACAGGATGGGAGGGCTACACCTTC. Its translation: CASSMARTGWEGYTF. Full variable domain (outside the CDR3, taken from reference TRBV19 and TRBJ1-2): DGGITQSPKYLFRKEGQNVTLSCEQNLNHDAMYWYRQDPGQGLRLIYYSQIVNDFQKGDIAEGYSVSREKKESFPLTVTSAQKNPTAFYLCASSMARTGWEGYTFGSGTRLTVV.

Turning to this clone: The sample carries other DNA sequences with the same CDR3. The chain uses TRBV2 and TRBJ2-5; D remains unclear. From germline, CDR1 is SNHLY and CDR2 FYNNEI. V shed 6 bases and J shed 8 bases, with 7 bases lying between them. The CDR3 consists of 10 residues. The CDR3 DNA follows: TGTGCCAGCAGACGAGAAACCCAGTACTTC. This encodes CASRRETQYF.

V gene TRBV7-9 combines with J gene TRBJ1-3; 9 bases map to TRBD1. Germline CDR1 SEHNR, CDR2 FQNEAQ (reference sequence). The ends lost 5 bases at V and 3 bases at J; junction bases unmatched: 8. The CDR3 length is 16 residues. The CDR3 protein is CASSLGQGLYGNTIYF. The DNA for the CDR3 is TGTGCCAGCAGCCTGGGACAGGGACTGTATGGAAACACCATATATTTT.

CDR3 loop: CASSFIGDSGYTF. CDR3 nucleotide sequence: TGTGCCAGCAGTTTCATCGGGGATTCTGGCTACACCTTC. The rearrangement joins TRBV27 to TRBJ1-2; D is unclear. V was shortened by 3 bases and J by 7 bases, with 12 bases between the two germline ends. CDR1 is MNHEY, CDR2 SMNVEV, per germline (reference sequence). The CDR3 loop spans 13 amino acids.

The J gene is TRBJ1-4, the V gene TRBV21-1; whether TRBD1, the table's D call, matches the DNA was not checked. TRBV21-1 represents a pseudogene. The CDR3 spans 14 residues. The chain's CDR3 is CASSTLDSNEKLFF. The CDR3 region has the DNA TGTGCCAGCAGCACCCTGGACAGCAATGAAAAACTGTTTTTT.

V is TRBV5-1 and J is TRBJ1-5, with 8 bases that match TRBD1. V lost 4 bases and J lost 1; bases outside the gene matches: 4. Germline V CDR1 and CDR2: SGHRS, YFSETQ. The CDR3 has 15 amino acids. CDR3 residues: CASSLQGESNQPQHF. The CDR3 bases are TGCGCCAGCAGCCTACAGGGGGAGAGCAATCAGCCCCAGCATTTT.